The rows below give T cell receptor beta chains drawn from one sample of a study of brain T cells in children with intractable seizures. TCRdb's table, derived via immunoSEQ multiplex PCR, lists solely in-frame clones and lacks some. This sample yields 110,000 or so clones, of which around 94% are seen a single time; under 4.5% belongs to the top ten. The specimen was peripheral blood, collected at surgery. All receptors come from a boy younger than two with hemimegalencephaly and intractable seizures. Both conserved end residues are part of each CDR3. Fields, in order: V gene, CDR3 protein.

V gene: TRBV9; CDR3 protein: CASSGTGIGGRSPLHF
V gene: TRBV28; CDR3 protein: CASSPGDTTPAPLHF
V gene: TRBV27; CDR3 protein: CASSQITGTGAYEQYF
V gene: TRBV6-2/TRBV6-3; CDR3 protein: CASSYNRGRGRTGELFF
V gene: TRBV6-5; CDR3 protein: CASGLSGTYGYTF
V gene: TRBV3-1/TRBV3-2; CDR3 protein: CASSQGAGELFF
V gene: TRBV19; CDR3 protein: CASSIFGTFSYNEQFF
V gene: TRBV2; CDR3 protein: CASSALFDSPHTQYF
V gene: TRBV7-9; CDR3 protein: CASSLGFGELFF
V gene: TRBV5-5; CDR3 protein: CASSLNPTSAYEQYF
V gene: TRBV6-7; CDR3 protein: CASSYTVYSNQPQHF
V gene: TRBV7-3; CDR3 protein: CASSLTPGQGRDTGELFF
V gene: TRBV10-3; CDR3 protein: CAITNGLFTDTQYF
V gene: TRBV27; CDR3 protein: CASSTGSYNEQFF
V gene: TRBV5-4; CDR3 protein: CASSFTERDRGETQYF
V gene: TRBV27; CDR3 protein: CASTTTASGSRETQYF
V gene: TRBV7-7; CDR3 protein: CASSLMVGPTYEQYF
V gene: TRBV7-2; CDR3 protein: CASGQPGAGKETQYF
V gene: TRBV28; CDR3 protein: CASSLWGQGFNQPQHF
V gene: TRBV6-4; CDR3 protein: CASSVTGGGANDSPLHF
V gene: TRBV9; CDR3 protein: CASSVFGGGTTDTQYF
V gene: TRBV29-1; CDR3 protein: CSVEVASGRQYF
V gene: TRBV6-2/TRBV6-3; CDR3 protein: CASSYWVTVETQYF
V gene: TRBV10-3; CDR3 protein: CAISLPKTYEQYF
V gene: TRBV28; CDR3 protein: CASSSLTRPHYEQYF
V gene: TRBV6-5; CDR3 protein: CASSASRFYEQYF
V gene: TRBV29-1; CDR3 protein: CSVTDRDLNNEQFF
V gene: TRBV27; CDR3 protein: CASSLGPGWDEQFF
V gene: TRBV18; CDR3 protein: CASSDNTYEQYF
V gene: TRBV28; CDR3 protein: CASSSPGGSGGYTF
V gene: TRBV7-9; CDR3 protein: CASSLHGLHNEQFF
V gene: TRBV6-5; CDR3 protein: CASGGWEKLFF
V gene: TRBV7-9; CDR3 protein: CASSSVGQGTYEQYF
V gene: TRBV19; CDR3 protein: CASSRRDTLNQPQHF
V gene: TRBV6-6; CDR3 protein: CASSYSQDYEQYF
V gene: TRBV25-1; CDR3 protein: CASSLRDEQFF
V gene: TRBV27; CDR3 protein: CASTTPKGAFSGANVLTF
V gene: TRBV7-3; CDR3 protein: CASSLGLGLAANEQFF
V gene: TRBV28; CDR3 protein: CASSLSGVEQYF
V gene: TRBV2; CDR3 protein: CASSADRGGYGYTF
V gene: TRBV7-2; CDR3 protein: CASSLAAGAEQYF
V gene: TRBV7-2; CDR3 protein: CASSLVKGATEAFF
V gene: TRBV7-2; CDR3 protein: CASSFLNEKLFF
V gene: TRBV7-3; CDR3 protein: CASSLGRNTGELFF
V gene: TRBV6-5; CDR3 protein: CASSTTGGYEQYF